This TCR beta chain came from a study of spatial heterogeneity in lung cancer. Study background: Alpha-chain detections were consistently fewer than beta-chain detections among the sequences. A module score for T cells, taken from matched bulk RNA-seq, correlated strongly with TCR transcript counts in tumor regions.

TCRdb ran MiXCR on the 5' RACE reads and lists one entry per CDR3 protein. Of 5,000 to 7,000 distinct CDR3 sequences in the sample, approximately 14% were seen once. Time point of the sample: sample taken at primary tumor resection. Whole RNA, isolated from tumor, nontumor lung or frozen PBMC, was sequenced without prior sorting. By proportion, this clonotype is medium-sized. Antigen unknown. Broader study findings: The number of expanded tumor alpha and beta chains correlated with mutation number.

This sequence was found in a male donor with early-stage non-small cell lung cancer. The starting material was lung tumor tissue, obtained at surgery.

Written as DNA, the CDR3 is TGTGCCAGCAGGGACACCGGGACACCCACTAACTATGGCTACACCTTC. Its protein is CASRDTGTPTNYGYTF. The chain carries TRBV6-1 and TRBJ1-2; D is perhaps TRBD1 (6 bases). Trimming shortened V by 6 bases and J by 0 bases, and 17 bases separated the two germline ends. This CDR3 has 16 amino acids. In germline, CDR1 is MNHNS, CDR2 SASEGT.